Reported below is one T cell receptor beta chain. Here immunoSEQ multiplex PCR was the method, and the copy in TCRdb shows in-frame clones only, minus some. The sample shows more than 250,000 clones, more than 70% of them seen only once. V was shortened by 3 bases and J by 9 bases, with 15 bases between the two germline ends. The CDR3 covers 13 residues. These data originate in a study of Ad26.COV2.S vaccination and SARS-CoV-2 variants. Study-wide background: Participants got Ad26.COV2.S intramuscularly, once or twice 56 days apart.

Indicated treatment: around 19 received Ad26.COV2.S at low or high dose, single or two shots; 5 received placebo; per-sample allocation not given. Sampling occurred on day 63 after the first vaccine or placebo injection. Sequences were derived from peripheral blood, sampled in a trial of Ad26.COV2.S vaccine versus placebo. The clonotype comes from a person aged 18 to 65 who received the Ad26.COV2.S COVID-19 vaccine or a placebo. The chain links TRBV12-3 or TRBV12-4 to TRBJ2-7; tentatively, D is TRBD1 or TRBD2 (5 bases each). CDR3 loop: CASSLDGTNMQYF. The CDR3 nucleotides read TGTGCCAGCAGTTTGGACGGGACGAATATGCAGTACTTC.